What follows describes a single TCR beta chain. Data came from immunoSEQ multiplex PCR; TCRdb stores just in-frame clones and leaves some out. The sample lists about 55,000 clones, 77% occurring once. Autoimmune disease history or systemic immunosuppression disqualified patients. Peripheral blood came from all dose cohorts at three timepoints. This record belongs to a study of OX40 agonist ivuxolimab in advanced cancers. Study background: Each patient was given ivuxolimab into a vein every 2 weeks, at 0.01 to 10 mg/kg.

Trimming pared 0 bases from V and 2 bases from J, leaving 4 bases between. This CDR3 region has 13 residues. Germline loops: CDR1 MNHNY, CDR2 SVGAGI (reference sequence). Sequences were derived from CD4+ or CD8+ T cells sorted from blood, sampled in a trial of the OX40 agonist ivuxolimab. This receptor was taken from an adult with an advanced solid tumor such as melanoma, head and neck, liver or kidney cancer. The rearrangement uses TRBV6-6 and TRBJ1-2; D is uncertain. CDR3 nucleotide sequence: TGTGCCAGCAGTTACTCACCGAACTATGGCTACACCTTC. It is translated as CASSYSPNYGYTF.